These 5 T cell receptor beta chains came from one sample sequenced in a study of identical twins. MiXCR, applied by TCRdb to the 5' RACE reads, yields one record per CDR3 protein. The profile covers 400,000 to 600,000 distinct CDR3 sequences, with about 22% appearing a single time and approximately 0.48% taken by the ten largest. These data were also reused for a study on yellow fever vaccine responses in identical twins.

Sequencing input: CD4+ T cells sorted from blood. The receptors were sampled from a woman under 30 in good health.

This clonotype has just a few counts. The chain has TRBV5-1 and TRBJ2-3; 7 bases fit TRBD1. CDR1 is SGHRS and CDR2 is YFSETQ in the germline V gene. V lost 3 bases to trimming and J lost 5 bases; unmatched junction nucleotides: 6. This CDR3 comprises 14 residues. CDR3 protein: CASSSQTGRDTQYF. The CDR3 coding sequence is TGCGCCAGCAGCTCTCAGACAGGGCGAGATACGCAGTATTTT.

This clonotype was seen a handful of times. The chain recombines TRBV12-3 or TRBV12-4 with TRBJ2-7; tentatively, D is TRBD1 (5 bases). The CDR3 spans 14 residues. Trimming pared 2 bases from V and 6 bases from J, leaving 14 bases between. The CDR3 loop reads CASSLSIRAGEQYV. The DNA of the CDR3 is TGTGCCAGCAGTTTATCTATCAGGGCTGGCGAGCAGTACGTC.

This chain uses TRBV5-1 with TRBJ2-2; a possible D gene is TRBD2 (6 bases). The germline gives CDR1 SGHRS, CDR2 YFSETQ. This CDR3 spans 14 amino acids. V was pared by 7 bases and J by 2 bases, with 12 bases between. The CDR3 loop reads CASSGLTNTGELFF. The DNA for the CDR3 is TGCGCCAGCTCGGGACTGACAAACACCGGGGAGCTGTTTTTT.

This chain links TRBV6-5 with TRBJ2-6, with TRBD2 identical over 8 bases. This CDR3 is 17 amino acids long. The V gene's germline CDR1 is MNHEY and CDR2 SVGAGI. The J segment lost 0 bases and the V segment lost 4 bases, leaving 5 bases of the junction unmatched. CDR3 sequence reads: CASSLAGTSSGANVLTF. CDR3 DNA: TGTGCCAGCAGTTTAGCTGGGACTAGCTCTGGGGCCAACGTCCTGACTTTC.

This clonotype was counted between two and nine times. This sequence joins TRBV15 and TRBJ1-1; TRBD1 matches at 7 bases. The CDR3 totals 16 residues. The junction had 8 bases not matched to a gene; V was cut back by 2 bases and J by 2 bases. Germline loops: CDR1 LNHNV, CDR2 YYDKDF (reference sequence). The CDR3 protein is CATSRQRGQSNTEAFF. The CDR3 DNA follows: TGTGCCACCAGCAGACAACGGGGACAGAGTAACACTGAAGCTTTCTTT.